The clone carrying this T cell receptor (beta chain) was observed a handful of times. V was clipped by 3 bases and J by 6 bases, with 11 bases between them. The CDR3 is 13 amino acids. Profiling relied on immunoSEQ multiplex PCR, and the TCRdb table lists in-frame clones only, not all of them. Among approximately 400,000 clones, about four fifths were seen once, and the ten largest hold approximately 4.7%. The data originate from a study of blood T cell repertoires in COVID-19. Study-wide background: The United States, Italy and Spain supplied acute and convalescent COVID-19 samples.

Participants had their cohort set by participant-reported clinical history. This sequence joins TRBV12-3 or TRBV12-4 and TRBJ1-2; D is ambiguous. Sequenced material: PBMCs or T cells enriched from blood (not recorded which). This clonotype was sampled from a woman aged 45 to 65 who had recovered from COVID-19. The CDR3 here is CASSFAFADGYTF. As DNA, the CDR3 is TGTGCCAGCAGTTTCGCCTTTGCGGATGGCTACACCTTC.